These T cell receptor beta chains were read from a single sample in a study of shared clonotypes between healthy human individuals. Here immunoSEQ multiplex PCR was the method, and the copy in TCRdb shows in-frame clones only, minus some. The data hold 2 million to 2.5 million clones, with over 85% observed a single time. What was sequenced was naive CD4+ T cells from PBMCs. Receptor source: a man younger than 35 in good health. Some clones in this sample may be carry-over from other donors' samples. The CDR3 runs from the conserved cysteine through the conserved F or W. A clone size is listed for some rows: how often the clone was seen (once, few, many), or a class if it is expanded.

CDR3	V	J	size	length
CASSGLVRDRAEQYF	TRBV2	TRBJ2-7	-	15
CASSRLAVREQFF	TRBV28	TRBJ2-1	-	13
CASSLATAGPNQPQHF	TRBV7-2	TRBJ1-5	-	16
CAWRVGFRDRGRSGNEKLFF	TRBV30	TRBJ1-4	-	20
CASSPEQGRSYEQYF	TRBV7-8	TRBJ2-7	-	15
CAISGLAEETQYF	TRBV10-3	TRBJ2-5	-	13
CASSSNGAPVETQYF	TRBV5-1	TRBJ2-5	-	15
CASSSGTLGETQYF	TRBV28	TRBJ2-5	-	14
CASSLGGAGNTIYF	TRBV5-4	TRBJ1-3	-	14
CSVRDRQNTGELFF	TRBV29-1	TRBJ2-2	-	14
CASSQPGTSGGPYNEQFF	TRBV2	TRBJ2-1	-	18
CASSPGGGRIHNEQFF	TRBV4-1	TRBJ2-1	once	16
CASSFPWTSGAGELFF	TRBV28	TRBJ2-2	-	16
CASSPGQGPYEQYF	TRBV7-9	TRBJ2-7	-	14
CASSYSVSSGSSEQYF	TRBV6-5	TRBJ2-7	-	16
CASSFQGNTQYF	TRBV7-3	TRBJ2-3	-	12
CATYPGQGFREQYF	TRBV28	TRBJ2-7	-	14
CASTQRPAGQGAPMNTEAFF	TRBV27	TRBJ1-1	-	20
CASSQRTSRETQYF	TRBV7-9	TRBJ2-5	-	14
CASSGTDRATGELFF	TRBV25-1	TRBJ2-2	-	15
CASNAGGTDTQYF	TRBV6-1	TRBJ2-3	-	13
CASSRLDSLNTEAFF	TRBV19	TRBJ1-1	-	15
CATFTVAEAFF	TRBV28	TRBJ1-1	-	11
CASSLLGGSQPQHF	TRBV19	TRBJ1-5	few	14
CASSHDGHTQYF	TRBV7-9	TRBJ2-3	-	12
CASSQAPSGRSYEQYF	TRBV4-2	TRBJ2-7	-	16
CASSLGRGQAGTDTQYF	TRBV5-1	TRBJ2-3	-	17
CASTRSPGENYGYTF	TRBV9	TRBJ1-2	-	15
CASSLSTSSYNEQFF	TRBV7-3	TRBJ2-1	-	15
CASSLRGGLAGLSYEQYF	TRBV28	TRBJ2-7	-	18
CSVDSGTDTQYF	TRBV29-1	TRBJ2-3	-	12
CASIPGWGGSNNEQFF	TRBV5-1	TRBJ2-1	-	16
CASSLRLAGYNEQFF	TRBV11-2	TRBJ2-1	-	15
CASSQAGLTGTQYF	TRBV4-1	TRBJ2-3	-	14
CASSPQGTGEVDNEQFF	TRBV18	TRBJ2-1	-	17
CASSLSRDYNEQFF	TRBV28	TRBJ2-1	-	14